The source of this T cell receptor (beta chain) is a study of low-dose radiotherapy and immunotherapy resistance in tumors. Study-level background: The regimen for patients comprised intravenous nivolumab 240 mg every two weeks plus intravenous ipilimumab 1 mg/kg every six weeks. The study administered intravenous cyclophosphamide at 200 mg/m2 every two weeks, one day ahead of radiation and immunotherapy.

Time point noted: after trial treatment. The sample's treatment: LDRT plus nivolumab, ipilimumab, low-dose cyclophosphamide and aspirin (RACIN trial). TRAV and TRBV primers primed cDNA for both TCRalpha and TCRbeta. With a V-primer adapter and a constant-region primer, TCRs were amplified for about 20 PCR cycles. One entry per CDR3 protein, called by TCRdb with MiXCR from the reads. Here the sample spans some 100,000 distinct CDR3 sequences, around 20% being singletons. V was pared by 0 bases and J by 8 bases, with 13 bases between. This CDR3 spans 14 amino acids. CDR1 and CDR2 from the germline V gene are LGHDT and YNNKEL (reference sequence).

The V gene is TRBV3-1, the J gene TRBJ1-2; a weak D match, TRBD1 (5 bases). Sequences were derived from PBMCs, sampled after low-dose radiotherapy plus immunotherapy. The origin of this receptor is a male donor with prostate cancer. CDR3 sequence reads: CASSQEEGAPGYTF. CDR3 nucleotide sequence: TGTGCCAGCAGCCAAGAGGAAGGGGCACCCGGCTACACCTTC. Full variable domain (remainder filled in from reference TRBV3-1 and TRBJ1-2): DTAVSQTPKYLVTQMGNDKSIKCEQNLGHDTMYWYKQDSKKFLKIMFSYNNKELIINETVPNRFSPKSPDKAHLNLHINSLELGDSAVYFCASSQEEGAPGYTFGSGTRLTVV.